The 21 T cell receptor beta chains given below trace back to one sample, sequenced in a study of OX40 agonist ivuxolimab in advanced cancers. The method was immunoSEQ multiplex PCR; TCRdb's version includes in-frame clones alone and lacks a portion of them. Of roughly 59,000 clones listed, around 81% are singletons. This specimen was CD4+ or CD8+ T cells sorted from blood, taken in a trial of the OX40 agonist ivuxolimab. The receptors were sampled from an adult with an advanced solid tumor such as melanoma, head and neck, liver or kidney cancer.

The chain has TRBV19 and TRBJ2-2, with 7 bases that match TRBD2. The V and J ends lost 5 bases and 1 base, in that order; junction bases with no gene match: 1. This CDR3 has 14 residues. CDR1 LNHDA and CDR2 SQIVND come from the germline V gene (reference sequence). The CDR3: CASSSGGNTGELFF. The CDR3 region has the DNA TGTGCCAGTAGTTCGGGGGGGAACACCGGGGAGCTGTTTTTT. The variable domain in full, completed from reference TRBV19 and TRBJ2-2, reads DGGITQSPKYLFRKEGQNVTLSCEQNLNHDAMYWYRQDPGQGLRLIYYSQIVNDFQKGDIAEGYSVSREKKESFPLTVTSAQKNPTAFYLCASSSGGNTGELFFGEGSRLTVL.

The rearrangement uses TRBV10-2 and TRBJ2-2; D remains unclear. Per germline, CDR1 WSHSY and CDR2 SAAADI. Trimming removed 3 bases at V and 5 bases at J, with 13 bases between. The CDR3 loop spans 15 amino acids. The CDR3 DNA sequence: TGCGCCAGCAGTGATCTCGTCAGATCTACCGGGGAGCTGTTTTTT. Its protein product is CASSDLVRSTGELFF.

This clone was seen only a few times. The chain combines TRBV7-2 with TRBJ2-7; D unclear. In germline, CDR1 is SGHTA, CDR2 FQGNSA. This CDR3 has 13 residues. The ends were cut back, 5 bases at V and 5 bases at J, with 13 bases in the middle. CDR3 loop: CASSLVPSDEQYF. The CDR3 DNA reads TGTGCCAGCAGCCTCGTACCCAGTGACGAGCAGTACTTC.

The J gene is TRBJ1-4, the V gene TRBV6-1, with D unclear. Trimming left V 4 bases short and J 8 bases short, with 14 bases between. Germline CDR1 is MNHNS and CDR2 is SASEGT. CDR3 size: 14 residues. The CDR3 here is CASSVAPRGEKLFF. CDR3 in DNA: TGTGCCAGCAGTGTAGCTCCCCGAGGGGAAAAACTGTTTTTT.

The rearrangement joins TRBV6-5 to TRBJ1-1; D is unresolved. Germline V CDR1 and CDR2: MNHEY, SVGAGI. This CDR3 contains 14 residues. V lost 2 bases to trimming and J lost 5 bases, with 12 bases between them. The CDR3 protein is CASSYGTVGTEAFF. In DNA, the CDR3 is TGTGCCAGCAGTTACGGAACGGTGGGGACTGAAGCTTTCTTT.

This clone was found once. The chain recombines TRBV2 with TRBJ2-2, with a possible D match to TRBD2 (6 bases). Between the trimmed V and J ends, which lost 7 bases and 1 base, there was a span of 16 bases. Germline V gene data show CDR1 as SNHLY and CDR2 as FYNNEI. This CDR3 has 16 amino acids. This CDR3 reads CASTLEGGGNTGELFF. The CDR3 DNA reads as TGTGCCAGCACCTTAGAGGGAGGTGGGAACACCGGGGAGCTGTTTTTT.

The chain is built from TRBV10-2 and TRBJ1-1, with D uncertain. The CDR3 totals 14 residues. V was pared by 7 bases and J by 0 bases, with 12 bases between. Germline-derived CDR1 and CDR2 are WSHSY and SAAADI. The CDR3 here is CASTPPGLNTEAFF. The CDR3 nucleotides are TGCGCCAGCACCCCACCGGGGTTGAACACTGAAGCTTTCTTT.

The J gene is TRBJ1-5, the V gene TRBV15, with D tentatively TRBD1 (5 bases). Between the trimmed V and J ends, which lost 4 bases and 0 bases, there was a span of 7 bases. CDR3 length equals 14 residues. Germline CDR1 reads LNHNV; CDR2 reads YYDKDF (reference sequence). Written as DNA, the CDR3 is TGTGCCACCAGCACGGGACTTAGCAATCAGCCCCAGCATTTT. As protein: CATSTGLSNQPQHF.

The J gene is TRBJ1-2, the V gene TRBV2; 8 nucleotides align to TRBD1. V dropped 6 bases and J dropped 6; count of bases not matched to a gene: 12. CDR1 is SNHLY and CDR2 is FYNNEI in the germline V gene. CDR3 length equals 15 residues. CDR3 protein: CASSQRRTGGNGYTF. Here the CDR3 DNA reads TGTGCCAGCAGCCAACGGCGTACAGGGGGAAATGGCTACACCTTC.

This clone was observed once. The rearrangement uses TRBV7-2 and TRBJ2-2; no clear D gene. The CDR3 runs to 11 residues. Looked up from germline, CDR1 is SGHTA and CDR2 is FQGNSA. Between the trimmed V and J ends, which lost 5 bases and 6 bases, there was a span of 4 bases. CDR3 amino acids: CASSPAGELFF. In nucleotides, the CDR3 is TGTGCCAGCAGCCCCGCCGGGGAGCTGTTTTTT.

This CDR3 is CASSPAGYSYNEQFF. CDR3 DNA: TGTGCCAGCAGCCCCGCAGGCTACTCCTACAATGAGCAGTTCTTC. V and J are TRBV7-9 and TRBJ2-1; D is unclear. This CDR3 spans 15 amino acids. CDR1 SEHNR and CDR2 FQNEAQ come from the germline V gene (reference sequence). Deletions cut 5 bases from V and 0 bases from J, with 11 bases between.

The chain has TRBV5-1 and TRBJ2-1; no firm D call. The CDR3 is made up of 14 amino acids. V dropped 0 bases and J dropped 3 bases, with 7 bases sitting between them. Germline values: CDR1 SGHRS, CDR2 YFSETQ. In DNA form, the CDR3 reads TGCGCCAGCAGCTTGGGGGATCGCTACAATGAGCAGTTCTTC. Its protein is CASSLGDRYNEQFF.

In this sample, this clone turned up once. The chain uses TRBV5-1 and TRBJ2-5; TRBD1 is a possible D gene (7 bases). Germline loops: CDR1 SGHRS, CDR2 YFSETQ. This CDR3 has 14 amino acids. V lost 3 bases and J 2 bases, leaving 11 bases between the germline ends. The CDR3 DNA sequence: TGCGCCAGCAGCTCGTCAGGGGGGCAAGAGACCCAGTACTTC. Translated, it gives CASSSSGGQETQYF.

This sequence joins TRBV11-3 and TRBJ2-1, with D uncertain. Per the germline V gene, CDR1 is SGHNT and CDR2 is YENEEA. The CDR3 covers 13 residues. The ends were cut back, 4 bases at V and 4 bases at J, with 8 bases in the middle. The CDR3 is CASSYSNYNEQFF. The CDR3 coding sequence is TGTGCCAGCAGCTACTCGAATTACAATGAGCAGTTCTTC.

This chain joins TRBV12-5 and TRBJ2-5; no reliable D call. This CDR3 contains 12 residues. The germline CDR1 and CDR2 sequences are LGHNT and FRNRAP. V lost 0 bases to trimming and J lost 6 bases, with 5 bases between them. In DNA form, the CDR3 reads TGTGCTAGTGGTTTGGTAGAAAAGACCCAGTACTTC. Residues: CASGLVEKTQYF.

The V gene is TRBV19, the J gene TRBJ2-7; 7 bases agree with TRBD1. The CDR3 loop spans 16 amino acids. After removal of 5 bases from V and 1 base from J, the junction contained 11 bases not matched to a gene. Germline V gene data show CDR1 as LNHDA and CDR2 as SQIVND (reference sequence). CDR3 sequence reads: CASSAPGQRASYEQYF. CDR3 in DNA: TGTGCCAGTAGTGCCCCGGGACAGCGCGCTTCCTACGAGCAGTACTTC.

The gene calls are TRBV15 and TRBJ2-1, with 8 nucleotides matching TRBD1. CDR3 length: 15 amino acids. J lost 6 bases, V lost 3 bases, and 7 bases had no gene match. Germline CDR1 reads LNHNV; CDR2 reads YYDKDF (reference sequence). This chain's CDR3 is CATSSQGAVGNEQFF. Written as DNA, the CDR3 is TGTGCCACCAGCAGTCAGGGGGCGGTAGGCAATGAGCAGTTCTTC.

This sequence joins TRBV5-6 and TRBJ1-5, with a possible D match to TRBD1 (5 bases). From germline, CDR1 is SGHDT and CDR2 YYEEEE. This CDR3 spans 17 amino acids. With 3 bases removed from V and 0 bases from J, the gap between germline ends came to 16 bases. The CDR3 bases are TGTGCCAGCAGCTCTAACCGGGACGGTTATAGCAATCAGCCCCAGCATTTT. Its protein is CASSSNRDGYSNQPQHF.

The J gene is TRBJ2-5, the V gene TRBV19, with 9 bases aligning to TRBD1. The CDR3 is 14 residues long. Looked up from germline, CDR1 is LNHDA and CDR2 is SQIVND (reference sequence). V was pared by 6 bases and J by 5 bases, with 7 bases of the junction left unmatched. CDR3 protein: CASSTTGGIETQYF. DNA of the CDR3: TGTGCCAGTAGCACTACAGGGGGCATCGAGACCCAGTACTTC.

The CDR3 here is CASSLDSGAYEQYF. The CDR3 DNA is TGTGCCAGCAGCTTGGATTCAGGGGCCTACGAGCAGTACTTC. The chain recombines TRBV5-4 with TRBJ2-7, with D tentatively TRBD1 (6 bases). Looked up from germline, CDR1 is SGHNT and CDR2 is YYREEE (reference sequence). V was clipped by 0 bases and J by 2 bases, with 9 bases between them. CDR3 length: 14 amino acids.

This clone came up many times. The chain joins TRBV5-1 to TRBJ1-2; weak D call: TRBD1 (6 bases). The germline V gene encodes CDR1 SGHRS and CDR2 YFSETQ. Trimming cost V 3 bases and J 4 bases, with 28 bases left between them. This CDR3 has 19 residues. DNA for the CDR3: TGCGCCAGCAGCTCGAAACCTCCAGGGGCGGGAAGAGGAGTCTATGGCTACACCTTC. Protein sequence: CASSSKPPGAGRGVYGYTF.